This T cell receptor beta chain was profiled in a study of T cell repertoires in cytomegalovirus infection. Study as a whole: Well-studied HLA-B-restricted epitopes and recently identified HLA-C-restricted epitopes of CMV were both used in the study.

The sample holds many counts of this clonotype. Its antigen is still unknown. This CDR3 has 14 residues. V lost 4 bases and J lost 3, with 13 bases in between. The germline V gene encodes CDR1 SGHVS and CDR2 FQNEAQ. TCRdb reprocessed the reads with MiXCR, giving one entry per CDR3 protein. Of fewer than 350,000 distinct CDR3 sequences listed, 25% to 30% are singletons. The sample was cultured PBMCs, taken from culture after CMV antigen stimulation. This receptor was taken from a human donor in good health (CMV status not recorded). Some clones in this sample may be carry-over from other donors' samples. The V and J genes are TRBV7-8 and TRBJ2-7; either TRBD1 or TRBD2 may fit D (5 bases each). CDR3 sequence: CASSSGTTNYEQYF. CDR3 nucleotides: TGTGCCAGCAGCTCCGGGACGACTAACTACGAGCAGTACTTC.